This T cell receptor beta chain came from a study of regulatory T cells in long-lasting Graves disease. Time point of the sample: persistent/refractory GD, antithyroid drugs over 5 years with positive TRAb. Isolated PBMC RNA provided the starting material for the TCR library. This clonotype was found a few times. Its antigen is currently unknown. Trimming cost V 0 bases and J 8 bases, with 9 bases left between them. The CDR3 covers 13 residues. CDR1 and CDR2 from the germline V gene are SGHDT and YYEEEE. The study's findings and limits: Between persistent patients, 2,500 to 3,500 public clonotypes were shared, exceeding the 966 shared between new patients. There were preferences for TRBV28, TRBJ1-2 and TRBJ2-5 in persistent disease. Relative to newly diagnosed Graves' patients, persistent ones had lower TCR diversity.

iRepertoire HTBI primers and Arm-PCR of CDR3 regions built TCR beta libraries. A single record per CDR3 protein comes from TCRdb applying MiXCR to the multiplex PCR reads. Here the sample spans around 450,000 distinct CDR3 sequences, under 25% being singletons. This sequence was found in a female donor with Graves disease. The material was peripheral blood mononuclear cells (PBMCs), obtained when the disease was refractory, from a patient treated with antithyroid drugs. This chain connects TRBV5-6 to TRBJ2-4; D gene ambiguous. For the CDR3, the DNA is TGTGCCAGCAGCTTGGGGGCTGGCGACATTCAGTACTTC. The encoded protein is CASSLGAGDIQYF.